The 25 T cell receptor beta chains below all came from one sample that was sequenced in a study of post-analysis software for immune sequencing data. Findings and limits, study-wide: Four to six TRBV segments were more frequent in patients than controls; TRBV5-6, TRBV5-1 and TRBV20-1 belonged to this group.

TCR beta libraries were prepared from cDNA with unique molecular identifiers. TCRdb called the PCR reads again in MiXCR, with one record for every CDR3 protein. The top ten clones hold approximately 4.2% of a sample with under 900,000 distinct CDR3 sequences, roughly half of them seen once. For these receptors, no antigen is known. The sequenced sample consisted of blood. These receptors were obtained from a girl aged 10-17 years with multiple sclerosis.

The V and J genes are TRBV7-9 and TRBJ2-1, with 7 bases fitting TRBD1. CDR3 size: 14 residues. Germline CDR1 reads SEHNR; CDR2 reads FQNEAQ (reference sequence). Germline trimming cut 0 bases from V and 5 bases from J; bases unmatched to any gene: 1. CDR3 DNA: TGTGCCAGCAGCTTAGCGGGACAGAACAATGAGCAGTTCTTC. Residues: CASSLAGQNNEQFF.

This chain links TRBV6-5 with TRBJ2-5; 7 nucleotides align to TRBD1. Gene TRBJ2-7 matches the end of the DNA better, so the J call may be wrong. This CDR3 contains 15 residues. Per germline, CDR1 MNHEY and CDR2 SVGAGI. The CDR3 DNA follows: TGTGCCAGCAGTTACTCAGGGGACAGTCCCCACGAGCAGTACTTC. This translates into CASSYSGDSPHEQYF.

In nucleotides, the CDR3 is TGTGCCAGCAGCGCCGTTCAGGGCGAGCAGTACTTC. The encoded protein is CASSAVQGEQYF. The chain links TRBV7-9 to TRBJ2-7; TRBD1 might be the D (5 bases). In germline, CDR1 is SEHNR, CDR2 FQNEAQ (reference sequence). V lost 5 bases and J lost 6, with 11 bases in between. The CDR3 spans 12 residues.

The chain employs TRBV3-1 and TRBJ1-1; no reliable D call. CDR1 and CDR2 from the germline V gene are LGHDT and YNNKEL (reference sequence). The V end lost 3 bases, the J end lost 1 base, and 6 bases lay between the germline ends. The CDR3 extends over 13 amino acids. In DNA, the CDR3 is TGTGCCAGCAGCCAGAAGTCGAACACTGAAGCTTTCTTT. It translates to CASSQKSNTEAFF.

This clonotype has a handful of counts. The J gene is TRBJ2-3, the V gene TRBV20-1; 10 nucleotides match TRBD2. The germline gives CDR1 DFQATT, CDR2 SNEGSKA (reference sequence). The CDR3 consists of 14 residues. The junction had 4 bases not matched to a gene; V was cut back by 0 bases and J by 7 bases. The CDR3 reads CSARDSGGVNTQYF. CDR3 sequence (DNA): TGCAGTGCTAGAGACAGCGGGGGGGTTAATACGCAGTATTTT.

This chain connects TRBV10-3 to TRBJ1-1, with D unclear. V lost 4 bases, J lost 1 base, and 10 bases lay in between. Per the germline V gene, CDR1 is ENHRY and CDR2 is SYGVKD. The CDR3 runs 14 residues. The CDR3 nucleotides are TGTGCCATCAGTGGTGGCACTTCGAACACTGAAGCTTTCTTT. Protein product: CAISGGTSNTEAFF.

V usage is TRBV27 and J usage is TRBJ2-4, with 8 bases fitting TRBD1. Germline V gene lookup returns CDR1 MNHEY and CDR2 SMNVEV (reference sequence). Trimming took 5 bases from V and 13 from J; bases not matched to a gene: 13. CDR3 length: 14 amino acids. For the CDR3, the DNA is TGTGCCAGCAGTCCCGACAGGGGCCTATCTTGGCAGTACTTC. Amino acids: CASSPDRGLSWQYF.

This clonotype occurred once. This rearrangement joins TRBV27 to TRBJ2-3; TRBD1 matches at 9 bases. Germline CDR1 reads MNHEY; CDR2 reads SMNVEV (reference sequence). This CDR3 has 15 amino acids. Trimming at V came to 5 bases and at J to 8 bases, leaving 11 bases not matched to a gene. CDR3 amino acids: CASSAGTGNFGTQYF. The DNA for the CDR3 is TGTGCCAGCAGTGCCGGGACAGGGAATTTTGGTACGCAGTATTTT.

The gene calls are TRBV12-3 or TRBV12-4 and TRBJ2-5; the D is unclear. The CDR3 runs to 15 residues. Trimming stripped 4 bases from V and 1 base from J, with 13 bases between. CDR3 DNA sequence: TGTGCCAGCAGTTCAGATGTCCACAGCCAAGAGACCCAGTACTTC. Translated, it gives CASSSDVHSQETQYF.

This clonotype was seen a single time. V gene TRBV29-1 combines with J gene TRBJ2-5; D possibly uses TRBD1 or TRBD2 (5 bases each). Trimming pared 5 bases from V and 12 bases from J, leaving 19 bases between. CDR3 length equals 12 residues. Per germline, CDR1 SQVTM and CDR2 ANQGSEA. The CDR3 region has the DNA TGCAGCGTTTTTACCACCGGGACCGGAAAGTACTTC. It codes for CSVFTTGTGKYF.

This clonotype turned up a few times. The chain combines TRBV4-1 with TRBJ1-2; D is perhaps TRBD1 (6 bases). Germline CDR1 and CDR2: MGHRA and YSYEKL. The CDR3 has 16 amino acids. V was shortened by 0 bases and J by 7 bases, with 18 bases between the two germline ends. CDR3 nucleotides: TGCGCCAGCAGCCAAGAGGGGGCTGGGGGGCCACTTGGCTACACCTTC. As protein: CASSQEGAGGPLGYTF.

Note on this clonotype: Just one base apart from a much larger clone, this may be a read error. This sequence joins TRBV12-3 or TRBV12-4 and TRBJ2-7; D is ambiguous. Trimming took 7 bases from V and 7 from J, leaving 11 bases between them. This CDR3 spans 11 amino acids. The CDR3 here is CASTLKVEQYF. The CDR3 nucleotides are TGTGCCAGCACCCTGAAGGTTGAGCAGTACTTC.

This clonotype was recorded a few times. This chain links TRBV11-1 with TRBJ2-5, with D possibly matching TRBD2 (6 bases). Per the germline V gene, CDR1 is SGHAT and CDR2 is FQDESV (reference sequence). This CDR3 spans 16 amino acids. The ends were cut back, 5 bases at V and 0 bases at J, with 16 bases in the middle. CDR3 in DNA: TGTGCCAGCAGCCAAAGGGCAGGGAGGTACCAAGAGACCCAGTACTTC. Its translation: CASSQRAGRYQETQYF.

This chain links TRBV11-2 with TRBJ2-7; D unresolved. The length of the CDR3 is 16 residues. CDR1 is SGHAT, CDR2 FQNNGV, per germline. The V end lost 1 base, the J end lost 0 bases, and 13 bases lay between the germline ends. Here the CDR3 reads CASSLASTVSSYEQYF. The CDR3 DNA follows: TGTGCCAGCAGCTTAGCATCGACTGTGAGCTCCTACGAGCAGTACTTC.

A note on this clonotype: The junction and the germline gene differ at one end; a read error may be behind it. J is TRBJ2-7 and V is TRBV7-2; a weak D match, TRBD1 (6 bases). There are 14 residues in the CDR3. Germline CDR1 and CDR2: SGHTA and FQGNSA. The CDR3 DNA is TGTGCCAGCAGCCTGCGACAGGTCCCCTACGAGCAGGACTTC. It encodes CASSLRQVPYEQDF.

This clonotype was detected a few times. The rearrangement uses TRBV9 and TRBJ2-1; D not resolved. Trimming stripped 2 bases from V and 4 bases from J, with 7 bases between. Germline V gene lookup returns CDR1 SGDLS and CDR2 YYNGEE. The CDR3 sequence is 13 residues long. The CDR3, as DNA: TGTGCCAGCAGCGTCGAACCATACAATGAGCAGTTCTTC. This translates into CASSVEPYNEQFF. Full variable domain (remainder filled in from reference TRBV9 and TRBJ2-1): DSGVTQTPKHLITATGQRVTLRCSPRSGDLSVYWYQQSLDQGLQFLIQYYNGEERAKGNILERFSAQQFPDLHSELNLSSLELGDSALYFCASSVEPYNEQFFGPGTRLTVL.

As to this clonotype: One junction end does not reproduce the germline sequence, and a read error may be involved. The chain joins TRBV28 to TRBJ2-4; possibly TRBD2 for D (5 bases). Germline loops: CDR1 MDHEN, CDR2 SYDVKM. The CDR3 spans 15 residues. The DNA of the CDR3 is TGTGCCATCAGTTTGTACGGGAAGGCCAAAAACATTCAGTACTTC. Protein sequence: CAISLYGKAKNIQYF. Filled out from reference TRBV28 and TRBJ2-4, the complete variable domain reads DVKVTQSSRYLVKRTGEKVFLECVQDMDHENMFWYRQDPGLGLRLIYFSYDVKMKEKGDIPEGYSVSREKKERFSLILESASTNQTSMYLCAISLYGKAKNIQYFGAGTRLSVL.

The J gene is TRBJ2-1, the V gene TRBV5-6, with D possibly matching TRBD2 (5 bases). Germline V gene data show CDR1 as SGHDT and CDR2 as YYEEEE. This CDR3 is 15 amino acids long. The V end lost 4 bases, the J end lost 4 bases, and 15 bases lay between the germline ends. CDR3 DNA sequence: TGTGCCAGCAGCGAAAGGCCAGCGGCGTACAATGAGCAGTTCTTC. Translation gives CASSERPAAYNEQFF.

This clonotype came up once. The V and J genes are TRBV7-2 and TRBJ1-6; perhaps TRBD1 as D (6 bases). Trimming removed 1 base from V and 8 bases from J, with 12 bases in between. Germline V gene data show CDR1 as SGHTA and CDR2 as FQGNSA. This CDR3 is 15 amino acids long. The CDR3 DNA follows: TGTGCCAGCAGCTTAGTCTCACAGGGAGATTCACCCCTCCACTTT. Its translation is CASSLVSQGDSPLHF.

This clonotype was seen a few times. The rearrangement joins TRBV12-3 or TRBV12-4 to TRBJ2-7; D remains ambiguous. The CDR3 contains 12 residues. Trimming removed 3 bases at V and 6 bases at J, with 9 bases between. CDR3 in DNA: TGTGCCAGCAGTTTCTGGCAGACCGAGCAGTACTTC. Amino acids: CASSFWQTEQYF.

CDR3 coding DNA: TGCGCCAGCAGCCAAGCGTTGGCGGGAGTGTCAGATACGCAGTATTTT. Translated: CASSQALAGVSDTQYF. The chain combines TRBV4-1 with TRBJ2-3; 7 positions match TRBD2. From germline, CDR1 is MGHRA and CDR2 YSYEKL. J was trimmed by 4 bases and V by 1 base; bases with no gene match: 8. This CDR3 has 16 residues.

This clonotype was recorded a few times. The chain is built from TRBV25-1 and TRBJ2-5; D could derive from TRBD1 or TRBD2 (6 bases each). Germline loops: CDR1 MGHDK, CDR2 SYGVNS. The V and J ends lost 6 bases and 4 bases respectively, with 12 bases between them. The CDR3 is 13 residues long. CDR3 sequence reads: CASRFRGRETQYF. The CDR3 DNA sequence: TGTGCCAGCAGGTTCCGGGGGCGAGAGACCCAGTACTTC.

The rearrangement uses TRBV5-1 and TRBJ1-1; no clear D gene. The V end was cut by 6 bases, the J end by 0 bases, with 12 bases between. CDR3 length equals 14 residues. The germline CDR1 and CDR2 sequences are SGHRS and YFSETQ. CDR3 in amino acids: CASTVQGLNTEAFF. For the CDR3, the DNA is TGCGCCAGCACGGTACAAGGATTGAACACTGAAGCTTTCTTT.

This rearrangement joins TRBV20-1 to TRBJ2-1, with D maybe TRBD2 (6 bases). V lost 3 bases, J lost 4 bases, and 16 bases lay in between. The CDR3 extends over 15 amino acids. Germline values: CDR1 DFQATT, CDR2 SNEGSKA (reference sequence). For the CDR3, the DNA is TGCAGTGCTAGTTTCACCGGGACTGGATACAATGAGCAGTTCTTC. This sequence encodes CSASFTGTGYNEQFF.

With respect to this clonotype: An end of the junction does not agree with germline; a read error may underlie this. J is TRBJ2-1 and V is TRBV29-1; maybe TRBD2 (5 bases). Per germline, CDR1 SQVTM and CDR2 ANQGSEA. This CDR3 is built from 15 residues. The CDR3 sequence: CSVGRGVSSYNEQFF. The CDR3 DNA reads TGCAGCGTTGGTCGGGGTGTGAGCTCCTACAATGAACAGTTCTTC.